The source of this T cell receptor beta chain is a study of T-cell memory formation after mild COVID-19. For the study at large: TCR clusters largely stayed donor specific.

The CDR3 spans 13 residues. The V end lost 8 bases, the J end lost 3 bases, and 13 bases lay between the germline ends. Germline loops: CDR1 SQVTM, CDR2 ANQGSEA. This clonotype came up a few times. Employing constant-segment primers, 5'RACE generated TCR alpha and TCR beta cDNA libraries bearing sample barcodes and UMIs. MiXCR, run by TCRdb on the 5' RACE reads, gives a single entry per CDR3 protein. This sample has 350,000 to 500,000 distinct CDR3 sequences, with around 17% found just once. The sequence was obtained from a man younger than 30 who had mild COVID-19 (a few samples of this study predate the infection). Cell type and time point are not known. The chain employs TRBV29-1 and TRBJ2-2, with D possibly TRBD1 on 5 matching bases. The source material was PBMCs or a T cell subset sorted from them (not recorded which). The chain's CDR3 is CSSVGPDTGELFF. CDR3 DNA: TGCAGCTCGGTGGGGCCGGACACCGGGGAGCTGTTTTTT.